Below are 7 T cell receptor beta chains sequenced from a single sample in a study of cytomegalovirus exposure and HLA in healthy donors. The PCR had 60 Vbeta and 13 Jbeta primers. Data came from immunoSEQ multiplex PCR; TCRdb stores just in-frame clones and leaves some out. The table records 90,000 to 110,000 clones, about three quarters of them present only once. Sequencing was carried out using PBMCs. The receptor set was obtained from a male donor in good health and CMV-seronegative.

The chain joins TRBV25-1 to TRBJ1-1, with 11 positions matching TRBD1. The CDR3 covers 13 residues. With V trimmed by 6 bases and J by 5 bases, 2 bases remained unmatched. CDR1 is MGHDK, CDR2 SYGVNS, per germline. Here the CDR3 reads CASRGQGGTEAFF. The CDR3 DNA reads TGTGCCAGCAGGGGACAGGGGGGGACTGAAGCTTTCTTT.

V usage is TRBV2 and J usage is TRBJ2-3; the D gene is possibly TRBD2 (5 bases). The germline CDR1 and CDR2 sequences are SNHLY and FYNNEI. The V end was cut by 1 base, the J end by 5 bases, with 13 bases between. This CDR3 region has 15 residues. The CDR3: CASSEGPKSGDTQYF. Written as DNA, the CDR3 is TGTGCCAGCAGTGAAGGACCAAAAAGCGGAGATACGCAGTATTTT.

The CDR3 region is CASSPGRGSEAFF. CDR3 sequence (DNA): TGTGCCAGCAGTCCCGGGAGGGGGAGTGAAGCTTTCTTT. This chain connects TRBV7-9 to TRBJ1-1, with D perhaps TRBD1 (6 bases). Germline V gives CDR1 SEHNR, CDR2 FQNEAQ (reference sequence). Trimming pared 6 bases from V and 7 bases from J, leaving 15 bases between. The CDR3 has 13 residues.

The chain carries TRBV28 and TRBJ1-5; D possibly corresponds to TRBD1 (6 bases). The germline V gene has CDR1 MDHEN and CDR2 SYDVKM. The CDR3 loop spans 13 amino acids. The V end lost 4 bases, the J end lost 9 bases, and 13 bases lay between the germline ends. Here the CDR3 DNA reads TGTGCCAGCAGTTCAGGGGCCCGCGGGCCCCAGCATTTT. It codes for CASSSGARGPQHF.

The chain links TRBV7-9 to TRBJ2-5, with D tentatively TRBD2 (6 bases). The assigned J gene may be wrong: the sequence end matches TRBJ2-7 better. Per the germline V gene, CDR1 is SEHNR and CDR2 is FQNEAQ (reference sequence). CDR3 length equals 13 residues. This CDR3 is CASSLTSSSEQYF. The CDR3 nucleotides are TGTGCCAGCAGTCTGACTAGTAGTAGCGAGCAGTACTTC.

In its sample, this clone was seen once. The chain has TRBV2 and TRBJ2-4; 9 positions match TRBD2. Germline V CDR1 and CDR2: SNHLY, FYNNEI. This CDR3 is built from 18 residues. Losses at the gene ends were 6 bases for V and 1 base for J; bases not matched to a gene: 13. CDR3 loop: CASSLRGLAGNAKNIQYF. The CDR3 coding sequence is TGTGCCAGCAGCCTTAGGGGCCTAGCGGGAAACGCCAAAAACATTCAGTACTTC. The full variable domain, with the rest looked up from reference TRBV2 and TRBJ2-4, is EPEVTQTPSHQVTQMGQEVILRCVPISNHLYFYWYRQILGQKVEFLVSFYNNEISEKSEIFDDQFSVERPDGSNFTLKIRSTKLEDSAMYFCASSLRGLAGNAKNIQYFGAGTRLSVL.

The chain is built from TRBV4-1 and TRBJ1-2, with D maybe TRBD1 (5 bases). Germline values: CDR1 MGHRA, CDR2 YSYEKL. V shed 0 bases and J shed 1 base, with 12 bases lying between them. This CDR3 spans 16 amino acids. In DNA form, the CDR3 reads TGCGCCAGCAGCCAAGACCGACTCCAGGGTAACTATGGCTACACCTTC. This sequence encodes CASSQDRLQGNYGYTF.